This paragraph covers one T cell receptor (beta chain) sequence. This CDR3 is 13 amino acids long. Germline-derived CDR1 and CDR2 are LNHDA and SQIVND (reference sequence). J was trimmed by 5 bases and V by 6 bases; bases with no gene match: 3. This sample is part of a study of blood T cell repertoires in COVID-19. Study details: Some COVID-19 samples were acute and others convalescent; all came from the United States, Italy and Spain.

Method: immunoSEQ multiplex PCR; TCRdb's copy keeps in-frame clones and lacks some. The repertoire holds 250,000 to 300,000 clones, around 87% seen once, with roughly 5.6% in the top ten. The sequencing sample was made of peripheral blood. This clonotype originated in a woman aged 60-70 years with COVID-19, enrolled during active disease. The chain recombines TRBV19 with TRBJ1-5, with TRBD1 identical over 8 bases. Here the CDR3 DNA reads TGTGCCAGTAGAGAACAGGGGGATCAGCCCCAGCATTTT. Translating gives CASREQGDQPQHF.